These 21 T cell receptor beta chains were sequenced from one sample in a study of early T cells in non-severe SARS-CoV-2 infection. MiXCR was run by TCRdb on the 5' RACE reads, yielding one entry per CDR3 protein. The sample comprises fewer than 100,000 distinct CDR3 sequences, roughly 13% of which are singletons, and about 2.3% rests with the top ten. Sequenced material: whole blood. All receptors derive from an adult who was a healthcare worker with PCR-confirmed SARS-CoV-2 infection or an uninfected control (not recorded which).

The rearrangement links TRBV11-2 to TRBJ2-7; D gene uncertain. V gave up 2 bases and J gave up 6 bases, with 20 bases separating them. CDR1 and CDR2 from the germline V gene are SGHAT and FQNNGV. The CDR3 loop spans 16 amino acids. CDR3 coding DNA: TGTGCCAGCAGCTTACCACCCGGGCCCCCGACTGGCGAGCAGTACTTC. Protein product: CASSLPPGPPTGEQYF.

This clonotype was seen a handful of times. The chain joins TRBV5-1 to TRBJ2-5; the match to TRBD2 covers 9 bases. The junction had 3 bases not matched to a gene; V was cut back by 2 bases and J by 1 base. Germline CDR1 is SGHRS and CDR2 is YFSETQ. The CDR3 length is 15 residues. The CDR3 bases are TGCGCCAGCAGCTTTAGCGGGGGCTCCCAAGAGACCCAGTACTTC. This codes for CASSFSGGSQETQYF.

This clonotype was found many times. V and J are TRBV7-9 and TRBJ2-5, with D perhaps TRBD2 (6 bases). Trimming pared 6 bases from V and 7 bases from J, leaving 15 bases between. The germline gives CDR1 SEHNR, CDR2 FQNEAQ (reference sequence). This CDR3 has 13 residues. The CDR3 sequence: CASSRREPGTQYF. Written as DNA, the CDR3 is TGTGCCAGCAGTCGGAGGGAACCGGGGACCCAGTACTTC.

This clonotype has ten or more counts. J is TRBJ1-4 and V is TRBV2; 8 positions match TRBD1. V lost 5 bases and J lost 7; bases outside the gene matches: 9. The CDR3 runs to 15 residues. CDR1 and CDR2 (germline): SNHLY, FYNNEI. CDR3 in amino acids: CASSKDRGGGEKLFF. The CDR3 nucleotides are TGTGCCAGCAGTAAAGACAGGGGCGGGGGTGAAAAACTGTTTTTT.

The V gene is TRBV20-1, the J gene TRBJ2-1; possible D gene TRBD1, 6 bases. Trimming left V 6 bases short and J 0 bases short, with 15 bases between. The CDR3 totals 15 residues. Looked up from germline, CDR1 is DFQATT and CDR2 is SNEGSKA (reference sequence). The CDR3 DNA sequence: TGCAGTGCAGGACAGAGAAAAAGCTCCTACAATGAGCAGTTCTTC. The encoded protein is CSAGQRKSSYNEQFF.

Many counts were recorded for this clonotype. The J gene is TRBJ1-3, the V gene TRBV6-1; D not certain. The germline V gene has CDR1 MNHNS and CDR2 SASEGT. This CDR3 spans 21 amino acids. V was clipped by 11 bases and J by 0 bases, with 35 bases between them. The CDR3 here is CARHHLFAGTALWSSGNTIYF. The CDR3 region has the DNA TGTGCCCGCCACCACCTCTTTGCAGGTACAGCCCTTTGGAGCTCTGGAAACACCATATATTTT.

This clonotype was found once. Relative to the germline gene, one junction end is altered; a read error may explain this. V is TRBV29-1 and J is TRBJ2-5; 9 bases match TRBD1. The CDR3 sequence is 14 residues long. Germline V gene sequence: CDR1 SQVTM, CDR2 ANQGSEA. The CDR3 sequence is CSVADRGRQETQNF. The CDR3 nucleotides are TGCAGCGTAGCGGACAGGGGCCGGCAAGAGACCCAGAACTTC.

In its sample, this clonotype was seen many times. The rearrangement links TRBV29-1 to TRBJ1-1; maybe TRBD1 (5 bases). Trimming left V 5 bases short and J 4 bases short, with 20 bases between. Germline CDR1 SQVTM, CDR2 ANQGSEA. The CDR3 is 15 residues long. CDR3 in amino acids: CSVPPGGSGSTEAFF. The CDR3 DNA reads TGCAGCGTTCCTCCCGGGGGTTCAGGAAGCACTGAAGCTTTCTTT.

A word on this clonotype: It may be a read error: a sequence one base away is much more abundant. The chain is built from TRBV10-3 and TRBJ1-3; maybe TRBD1 (6 bases). The CDR3 runs to 18 residues. Trimming left V 7 bases short and J 0 bases short, with 22 bases between. CDR1 and CDR2 (germline): ENHRY, SYGVKD. The CDR3 nucleotides read TGTGCCATCACGGGATCCCAGGGGAACAGGCCCTCTGGAAACACCATATATTTT. Amino acids: CAITGSQGNRPSGNTIYF.

This clonotype was counted at least ten times. The chain is built from TRBV12-3 or TRBV12-4 and TRBJ2-1; no firm D call. The V end was cut by 3 bases, the J end by 9 bases, with 12 bases between. The CDR3 consists of 13 residues. CDR3 sequence reads: CASSLGGWGEQFF. The CDR3 DNA reads as TGTGCCAGCAGTTTGGGTGGCTGGGGTGAGCAGTTCTTC.

This clonotype was seen a few times. The chain carries TRBV24-1 and TRBJ2-2; the D gene is possibly TRBD1 (6 bases). V lost 7 bases and J 7 bases, leaving 12 bases between the germline ends. CDR1 is KGHDR, CDR2 SFDVKD, per germline. The CDR3 is 13 residues long. The CDR3 DNA sequence: TGTGCCACCAGAGGACAGTCCCACGGGGAGCTGTTTTTT. This encodes CATRGQSHGELFF.

The chain recombines TRBV5-1 with TRBJ2-7; possible D gene TRBD1, 5 bases. Germline assignment: CDR1 SGHRS and CDR2 YFSETQ. The CDR3 contains 17 residues. Trimming removed 3 bases at V and 0 bases at J, with 19 bases between. The DNA of the CDR3 is TGCGCCAGCAGCTCTCACTACACACAGGTTAGCTCCTACGAGCAGTACTTC. It codes for CASSSHYTQVSSYEQYF.

This clonotype has ten or more counts. The rearrangement uses TRBV10-2 and TRBJ1-5, with 11 bases lining up with TRBD1. Trimming took 4 bases from V and 7 from J; bases not matched to a gene: 6. The CDR3 has 15 amino acids. CDR1 WSHSY and CDR2 SAAADI come from the germline V gene. CDR3 amino acids: CASSASGQGGQPQHF. In DNA, the CDR3 is TGCGCCAGCAGTGCGTCGGGACAGGGGGGCCAGCCCCAGCATTTT.

There are a few counts of this clonotype. This chain uses TRBV12-2 with TRBJ1-5; the table's D call, TRBD1, was not checked against the DNA. TRBV12-2 is given as a pseudogene. This CDR3 region has 22 residues. CDR3 nucleotide sequence: TGTGCAAGTCGCTTAGCGGGATTAAGGGGCCACATAGCTGGCAATAGCAATCAGCCCCAGCATTTT. Translation: CASRLAGLRGHIAGNSNQPQHF.

At least ten counts were recorded for this clonotype. The chain has TRBV12-3 or TRBV12-4 and TRBJ1-1; the D gene is possibly TRBD1 (6 bases). The CDR3 extends over 13 amino acids. Trimming shortened V by 5 bases and J by 4 bases, and 11 bases separated the two germline ends. The CDR3 region has the DNA TGTGCCAGCAGTGACAGGTCGGGCACTGAAGCTTTCTTT. Protein sequence: CASSDRSGTEAFF.

The CDR3 here is CASIPGIGQGEETQYF. In DNA form, the CDR3 reads TGTGCCAGCATCCCCGGTATCGGACAGGGCGAAGAGACCCAGTACTTC. The J gene is TRBJ2-5, the V gene TRBV6-2 or TRBV6-3; 8 bases line up with TRBD1. CDR1 and CDR2 (germline): MNHEY, SVGEGT. The CDR3 has 16 residues. V dropped 7 bases and J dropped 3; count of bases not matched to a gene: 13.

In this sample, this clonotype turned up many times. The V and J genes are TRBV11-2 and TRBJ2-4, with 11 bases that match TRBD1. V gave up 5 bases and J gave up 6 bases; unmatched junction bases: 12. The CDR3 loop spans 17 amino acids. Germline lookup yields CDR1 SGHAT and CDR2 FQNNGV. CDR3: CASSPVRRDRGGNIQYF. DNA of the CDR3: TGTGCCAGCAGCCCAGTTCGCCGGGACAGGGGGGGAAACATTCAGTACTTC.

In its sample, this clonotype was seen many times. The chain couples TRBV7-9 to TRBJ1-2; D is possibly TRBD1 (6 bases). The germline V gene encodes CDR1 SEHNR and CDR2 FQNEAQ (reference sequence). The CDR3 consists of 12 residues. Trimming took 4 bases from V and 5 from J, leaving 8 bases between them. Here the CDR3 DNA reads TGTGCCAGCAGCTCAGGGGAGTATGGCTACACCTTC. Protein product: CASSSGEYGYTF.

Many counts were recorded for this clonotype. V and J are TRBV11-2 and TRBJ2-7; D not certain. Trimming shortened V by 4 bases and J by 0 bases, and 7 bases separated the two germline ends. This CDR3 contains 13 residues. The germline V gene has CDR1 SGHAT and CDR2 FQNNGV. Here the CDR3 DNA reads TGTGCCAGCAGCTCCACAGTCTCCTACGAGCAGTACTTC. Amino acid sequence: CASSSTVSYEQYF.

The J gene is TRBJ2-7, the V gene TRBV9; tentatively, D is TRBD1 or TRBD2 (6 bases each). The V gene's germline CDR1 is SGDLS and CDR2 YYNGEE. V shed 0 bases and J shed 5 bases, with 12 bases lying between them. This CDR3 region has 14 residues. CDR3 sequence: CASSVGHRGDEQYF. The CDR3 DNA follows: TGTGCCAGCAGCGTAGGTCATAGGGGGGACGAGCAGTACTTC.

This chain joins TRBV7-2 and TRBJ2-3; 9 bases map to TRBD2. V was clipped by 5 bases and J by 7 bases; unmatched bases: 10. The germline V gene encodes CDR1 SGHTA and CDR2 FQGNSA. The CDR3 totals 15 residues. The CDR3 protein is CASSTSSGGIYTQYF. CDR3 DNA: TGTGCCAGCAGCACTTCCAGCGGGGGGATCTATACGCAGTATTTT.